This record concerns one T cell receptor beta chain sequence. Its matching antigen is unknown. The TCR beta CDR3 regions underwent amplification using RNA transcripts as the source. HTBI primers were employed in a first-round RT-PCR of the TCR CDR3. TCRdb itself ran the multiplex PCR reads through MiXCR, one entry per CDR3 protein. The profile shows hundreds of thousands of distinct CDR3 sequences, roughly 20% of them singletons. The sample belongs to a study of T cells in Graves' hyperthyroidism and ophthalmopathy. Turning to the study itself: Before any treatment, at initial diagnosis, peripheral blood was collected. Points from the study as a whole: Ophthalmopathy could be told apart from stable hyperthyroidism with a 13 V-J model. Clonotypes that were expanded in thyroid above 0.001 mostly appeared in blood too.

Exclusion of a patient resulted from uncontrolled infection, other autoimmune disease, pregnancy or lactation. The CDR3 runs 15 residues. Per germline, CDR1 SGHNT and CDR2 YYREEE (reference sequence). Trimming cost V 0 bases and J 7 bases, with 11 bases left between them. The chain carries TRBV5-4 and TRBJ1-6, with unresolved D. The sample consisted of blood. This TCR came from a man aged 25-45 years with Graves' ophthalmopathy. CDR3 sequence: CASSLAPVRNSPLHF. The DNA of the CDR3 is TGTGCCAGCAGCTTGGCCCCTGTGAGGAATTCACCCCTCCACTTT.